The 9 T cell receptor beta chains given below trace back to one sample, sequenced in a study of blood T cells in healthy people across ages. Primers used in a second PCR of about 7 to 12 cycles were a sample-barcoded 5' primer and a J-beta primer mix. TCRdb independently ran MiXCR on the 5' RACE reads; one entry per CDR3 protein. The sample consists of around 1.5 million distinct CDR3 sequences, roughly 40% of them appearing once. The sequenced material came from blood. The origin of the receptors is a woman aged 18-29 years in good health.

This clonotype has a count of ten or more. V gene TRBV29-1 combines with J gene TRBJ2-7, with 9 bases identical to TRBD2. Unmatched junction bases numbered 4, after V lost 4 bases and J lost 0 bases. Germline V CDR1 and CDR2: SQVTM, ANQGSEA. The CDR3 covers 14 residues. DNA for the CDR3: TGCAGCGTTGGTAGCGGGAGCGTCTCCTACGAGCAGTACTTC. Its protein is CSVGSGSVSYEQYF.

The gene calls are TRBV4-2 and TRBJ1-4; no firm D call. The V gene lost 6 bases and the J gene lost 0 bases, with 14 bases spanning the gap. CDR3 size: 16 residues. Germline CDR1 reads LGHNA; CDR2 reads YNFKEQ. CDR3 sequence (DNA): TGTGCCAGCAGTCAGAGGGCGGACTCAACTAATGAAAAACTGTTTTTT. The encoded protein is CASSQRADSTNEKLFF.

The chain couples TRBV7-3 to TRBJ1-6; 7 bases match TRBD1. Germline assignment: CDR1 SGHTA and CDR2 FQGTGA. Trimming took 6 bases from V and 5 from J; bases not matched to a gene: 7. The CDR3 runs 15 residues. CDR3 nucleotides: TGTGCCAGCAGTGAAGCCGGGACAGATAATTCACCCCTCCACTTT. The encoded protein is CASSEAGTDNSPLHF. Filled out from reference TRBV7-3 and TRBJ1-6, the complete variable domain reads GAGVSQTPSNKVTEKGKYVELRCDPISGHTALYWYRQSLGQGPEFLIYFQGTGAADDSGLPNDRFFAVRPEGSVSTLKIQRTERGDSAVYLCASSEAGTDNSPLHFGNGTRLTVT.

The V and J genes are TRBV20-1 and TRBJ2-4; 7 nucleotides align to TRBD2. The CDR3 spans 16 residues. Germline CDR1 is DFQATT and CDR2 is SNEGSKA (reference sequence). Trimming removed 1 base from V and 3 bases from J; junction bases left unmatched: 9. CDR3 nucleotides: TGCAGTGCTAGAGCCTGGGGAGGGGCTGGCAAAAACATTCAGTACTTC. Its translation: CSARAWGGAGKNIQYF.

This clonotype came up a few times. The V gene is TRBV5-1, the J gene TRBJ1-1; the D gene is possibly TRBD1 (5 bases). V dropped 3 bases and J dropped 7 bases, with 16 bases sitting between them. Germline-derived CDR1 and CDR2 are SGHRS and YFSETQ. The length of the CDR3 is 14 residues. The CDR3 loop is CASSYLTEPNEAFF. CDR3 nucleotides: TGCGCCAGCAGCTACCTGACAGAGCCTAATGAAGCTTTCTTT.

V is TRBV27 and J is TRBJ2-1; 7 nucleotides agree with TRBD2. The CDR3 sequence is 15 residues long. CDR1 is MNHEY and CDR2 is SMNVEV in the germline V gene (reference sequence). The V gene end was trimmed by 7 bases and the J gene end by 6 bases; junction bases not matched to a gene: 12. CDR3 coding DNA: TGTGCCAGCACGTTCGAGCGGGGTCGGAGCAATGAGCAGTTCTTC. This gives the protein CASTFERGRSNEQFF.

V usage is TRBV27 and J usage is TRBJ2-1; 7 bases align to TRBD2. The CDR3 has 14 amino acids. Trimming cost V 4 bases and J 9 bases; bases outside gene matches: 9. Germline V CDR1 and CDR2: MNHEY, SMNVEV (reference sequence). CDR3 loop: CASSSIGLVGEQFF. The DNA of the CDR3 is TGTGCCAGCAGTTCAATCGGACTAGTGGGTGAGCAGTTCTTC.

This clonotype showed up just once. The chain combines TRBV29-1 with TRBJ1-1; unclear D gene. Germline lookup yields CDR1 SQVTM and CDR2 ANQGSEA. V lost 7 bases to trimming and J lost 2 bases, with 11 bases between them. The CDR3 length is 12 residues. The CDR3 DNA reads TGCAGCGGGAAGGGATCTAACACTGAAGCTTTCTTT. It is translated as CSGKGSNTEAFF.

The chain recombines TRBV6-5 with TRBJ1-1; no reliable D call. The CDR3 is 14 amino acids. The V gene's germline CDR1 is MNHEY and CDR2 SVGAGI. V lost 2 bases to trimming and J lost 6 bases, with 13 bases between them. The CDR3: CASSYLGSGAEAFF. In DNA, the CDR3 is TGTGCCAGCAGTTACCTCGGGAGTGGGGCTGAAGCTTTCTTT.